The 26 T cell receptor beta chains in this list originate from one sample, sequenced in a study of blood T cell repertoires in COVID-19. The data were produced by immunoSEQ multiplex PCR, yet TCRdb's version contains in-frame clones alone and is incomplete. This table has approximately 180,000 clones, around four fifths appearing once. The sequenced material came from peripheral blood. These receptors were taken from a woman aged 40-49 years with COVID-19, enrolled during active disease.

This chain joins TRBV5-1 and TRBJ2-1, with TRBD2 as a possible D gene (5 bases). In germline, CDR1 is SGHRS, CDR2 YFSETQ. The CDR3 consists of 15 residues. The germline V and J ends were trimmed by 7 bases and 7 bases, with 21 bases remaining between them. The CDR3 loop is CASRSDRLPGNEQFF. For the CDR3, the DNA is TGCGCCAGCCGTTCGGACCGTTTGCCGGGGAATGAGCAGTTCTTC. The variable domain in full, completed from reference TRBV5-1 and TRBJ2-1, reads KAGVTQTPRYLIKTRGQQVTLSCSPISGHRSVSWYQQTPGQGLQFLFEYFSETQRNKGNFPGRFSGRQFSNSRSEMNVSTLELGDSALYLCASRSDRLPGNEQFFGPGTRLTVL.

V is TRBV11-3 and J is TRBJ2-1; 10 nucleotides match TRBD2. Trimming at V came to 8 bases and at J to 2 bases, leaving 9 bases not matched to a gene. Germline CDR1 reads SGHNT; CDR2 reads YENEEA. This CDR3 has 16 amino acids. The CDR3 reads CASGSRTSGPYNEQFF. The DNA of the CDR3 is TGTGCCAGCGGTAGTAGGACTAGCGGTCCCTACAATGAGCAGTTCTTC.

This clone is a singleton in its sample. The J gene is TRBJ1-3, the V gene TRBV27; the D is unclear. Germline assignment: CDR1 MNHEY and CDR2 SMNVEV (reference sequence). This CDR3 contains 14 residues. Trimming left V 6 bases short and J 2 bases short, with 11 bases between. Here the CDR3 reads CASSNAGTGNTIYF. The CDR3 DNA sequence: TGTGCCAGCAGCAATGCCGGGACTGGAAACACCATATATTTT.

This chain links TRBV7-2 with TRBJ2-1; 15 bases match TRBD2. The CDR3 is 17 residues long. V shed 6 bases and J 7 bases; nucleotides not matched to a gene: 10. Germline V gives CDR1 SGHTA, CDR2 FQGNSA. The CDR3 coding sequence is TGTGCCAGCAGTCTTATTGGGACTAGCGGGAGGACAAATGAGCAGTTCTTC. Protein: CASSLIGTSGRTNEQFF.

The genes are TRBV5-1 and TRBJ1-2, with 9 bases lining up with TRBD1. The CDR3 has 14 residues. Per germline, CDR1 SGHRS and CDR2 YFSETQ. After removal of 1 base from V and 4 bases from J, the junction contained 2 bases not matched to a gene. CDR3 nucleotides: TGCGCCAGCAGCTTGACAGGGGGCAGCTATGGCTACACCTTC. This encodes CASSLTGGSYGYTF.

CDR3 nucleotides: TGTGCCAGCATTCCCGAGCGGGGCCCTTTTAGCACAGATACGCAGTATTTT. The encoded protein is CASIPERGPFSTDTQYF. This chain links TRBV28 with TRBJ2-3; 7 bases match TRBD2. Germline assignment: CDR1 MDHEN and CDR2 SYDVKM. V was clipped by 7 bases and J by 0 bases; unmatched bases: 13. This CDR3 contains 17 residues.

This sequence joins TRBV28 and TRBJ1-2, with a weak D call TRBD1 (6 bases). This CDR3 has 15 residues. Germline CDR1 MDHEN, CDR2 SYDVKM. The V end was cut by 6 bases, the J end by 0 bases, with 14 bases between. The CDR3 protein is CASSRQGPANYGYTF. The DNA for the CDR3 is TGTGCCAGCAGCAGGCAGGGGCCAGCTAACTATGGCTACACCTTC.

The chain's CDR3 is CASSPRTGSSRYEQYF. The CDR3, as DNA: TGTGCCAGCAGCCCCAGGACAGGTTCGTCTCGCTACGAGCAGTACTTC. The chain carries TRBV11-2 and TRBJ2-7; 7 positions match TRBD1. V shed 5 bases and J 3 bases; nucleotides not matched to a gene: 13. Per germline, CDR1 SGHAT and CDR2 FQNNGV. This CDR3 contains 16 residues.

This clone was seen repeatedly, ten times or more. The chain joins TRBV28 to TRBJ1-5; maybe TRBD1 (5 bases). CDR3 length: 17 amino acids. V shed 3 bases and J shed 4 bases, with 19 bases lying between them. The V gene's germline CDR1 is MDHEN and CDR2 SYDVKM. CDR3 nucleotide sequence: TGTGCCAGCAGTTTCGGGGGTGGGTCCGAGGGTAATCAGCCCCAGCATTTT. Translating it yields CASSFGGGSEGNQPQHF.

The chain carries TRBV5-4 and TRBJ2-1; 9 nucleotides agree with TRBD2. Germline V gene lookup returns CDR1 SGHNT and CDR2 YYREEE (reference sequence). The CDR3 runs to 15 residues. V lost 0 bases and J lost 7; bases outside the gene matches: 5. The CDR3 sequence: CASSLEAGGHNEQFF. As DNA, the CDR3 is TGTGCCAGCAGCTTGGAAGCGGGAGGCCATAATGAGCAGTTCTTC.

The chain joins TRBV29-1 to TRBJ2-7, with 8 bases aligning to TRBD1. The germline gives CDR1 SQVTM, CDR2 ANQGSEA. V shed 1 base and J 2 bases; nucleotides not matched to a gene: 4. The CDR3 loop spans 14 amino acids. The CDR3 reads CSVEAKDRAYEQYF. In nucleotides, the CDR3 is TGCAGCGTTGAAGCAAAGGACAGGGCCTACGAGCAGTACTTC.

The V gene is TRBV24-1, the J gene TRBJ2-5, with 7 bases aligning to TRBD1. V gave up 0 bases and J gave up 8 bases; unmatched junction bases: 29. This CDR3 spans 22 amino acids. The V gene's germline CDR1 is KGHDR and CDR2 SFDVKD. The CDR3 reads CATSDLNRTSLQGTSGSVTQYF. In nucleotides, the CDR3 is TGTGCCACCAGTGATTTGAATAGAACCTCCTTACAGGGGACGTCCGGGTCTGTTACCCAGTACTTC.

This chain links TRBV12-5 with TRBJ2-7; D is perhaps TRBD2 (5 bases). V dropped 0 bases and J dropped 4 bases, with 13 bases sitting between them. The germline V gene encodes CDR1 LGHNT and CDR2 FRNRAP. This CDR3 is 15 amino acids long. The CDR3, as DNA: TGTGCTAGTGGTTTGGTACGGACTCAAGCTTACGAGCAGTACTTC. As protein: CASGLVRTQAYEQYF.

V and J are TRBV7-9 and TRBJ2-7, with a weak D call TRBD1 (6 bases). The CDR3 is made up of 14 amino acids. Germline lookup yields CDR1 SEHNR and CDR2 FQNEAQ (reference sequence). The V gene lost 4 bases and the J gene lost 4 bases, with 14 bases spanning the gap. Here the CDR3 DNA reads TGTGCCAGCAGCTCGGTGACAGGTGAATACGAGCAGTACTTC. Translating gives CASSSVTGEYEQYF.

This clone was observed a handful of times. The V call is TRBV7-9, the J call TRBJ2-1; TRBD1 might be the D (5 bases). V lost 0 bases to trimming and J lost 7 bases, with 22 bases between them. CDR3 length: 18 amino acids. CDR1 and CDR2 (germline): SEHNR, FQNEAQ (reference sequence). This CDR3 is CASSLAAPGRGLRNEQFF. The CDR3 DNA sequence: TGTGCCAGCAGCTTAGCAGCCCCTGGAAGGGGATTGCGGAATGAGCAGTTCTTC.

This rearrangement joins TRBV7-3 to TRBJ2-1, with D possibly TRBD1 on 5 matching bases. Germline assignment: CDR1 SGHTA and CDR2 FQGTGA. CDR3 size: 15 residues. The V and J ends lost 5 bases and 0 bases respectively, with 11 bases between them. This CDR3 is CASSGALSSYNEQFF. CDR3 DNA: TGTGCCAGCAGCGGGGCTCTTAGCTCCTACAATGAGCAGTTCTTC.

This clone was detected only once. V and J are TRBV15 and TRBJ2-7; D unclear. V was cut by 5 bases and J by 6 bases, with 8 bases left in between. Looked up from germline, CDR1 is LNHNV and CDR2 is YYDKDF (reference sequence). This CDR3 is built from 11 residues. In DNA form, the CDR3 reads TGTGCCACCAGCGCGTACGGCGAGCAGTACTTC. As protein: CATSAYGEQYF.

Remarks on this clone: At one of its ends the junction is not consistent with the germline gene, which may arise from a read error. This chain uses TRBV7-7 with TRBJ2-2; TRBD1 might be the D (6 bases). The V gene's germline CDR1 is SSHAT and CDR2 FNYEAQ (reference sequence). This CDR3 contains 15 residues. In DNA form, the CDR3 reads TGTGCTAGCAGCTTTGGGACAACGAACACCGGGGAGCTGTTTTTT. Translating it yields CASSFGTTNTGELFF.

V usage is TRBV28 and J usage is TRBJ2-5; the D gene is possibly TRBD1 (6 bases). The length of the CDR3 is 14 residues. CDR1 and CDR2 from the germline V gene are MDHEN and SYDVKM. V gave up 6 bases and J gave up 0 bases, with 11 bases separating them. CDR3 sequence: CASRPNRDQETQYF. CDR3 nucleotide sequence: TGTGCCAGCAGACCCAACAGGGACCAAGAGACCCAGTACTTC.

The chain links TRBV5-1 to TRBJ1-1; D not certain. CDR3 length: 15 residues. V lost 1 base, J lost 0 bases, and 10 bases lay in between. The germline V gene has CDR1 SGHRS and CDR2 YFSETQ. Written as DNA, the CDR3 is TGCGCCAGCAGCTTGACCCGGGTCTTGAACACTGAAGCTTTCTTT. It encodes CASSLTRVLNTEAFF.

The chain is built from TRBV11-2 and TRBJ1-5; D may be TRBD1 (6 bases). Trimming stripped 2 bases from V and 5 bases from J, with 10 bases between. The CDR3 length is 14 residues. Per germline, CDR1 SGHAT and CDR2 FQNNGV. CDR3 DNA sequence: TGTGCCAGCAGCTTAATGGGGGCTGATCAGCCCCAGCATTTT. Translation: CASSLMGADQPQHF.

The V gene is TRBV2, the J gene TRBJ1-3, with 7 bases that match TRBD1. This CDR3 comprises 14 residues. With 3 bases clipped from V and 5 bases from J, the junction kept 4 bases outside the gene matches. Germline CDR1 SNHLY, CDR2 FYNNEI. DNA for the CDR3: TGTGCCAGCAGTGACCCAGGGGGAAGAAACACCATATATTTT. This sequence encodes CASSDPGGRNTIYF.

This chain uses TRBV11-2 with TRBJ2-7; possibly TRBD1 for D (6 bases). Per the germline V gene, CDR1 is SGHAT and CDR2 is FQNNGV. The CDR3 runs 15 residues. With 2 bases removed from V and 6 bases from J, the gap between germline ends came to 17 bases. The CDR3 region is CASSLRGTSDSEQYF. The CDR3 coding sequence is TGTGCCAGCAGCTTAAGGGGGACGTCTGATTCCGAGCAGTACTTC.

This clone has only one observation. The rearrangement joins TRBV29-1 to TRBJ2-3, with D possibly TRBD1 on 6 matching bases. This CDR3 is 14 amino acids long. Germline CDR1 SQVTM, CDR2 ANQGSEA. Trimming shortened V by 6 bases and J by 5 bases, and 18 bases separated the two germline ends. CDR3 DNA sequence: TGCAGCGTGCGAGAGGCAGGGGCCCAAGATACGCAGTATTTT. Protein: CSVREAGAQDTQYF.

The table lists this clone with a few counts. The rearrangement uses TRBV11-2 and TRBJ1-2, with TRBD1 as a possible D gene (5 bases). The length of the CDR3 is 10 residues. Germline CDR1 is SGHAT and CDR2 is FQNNGV. Trimming removed 6 bases at V and 10 bases at J, with 9 bases between. This chain's CDR3 is CASRGGSYTF. In DNA, the CDR3 is TGTGCCAGCAGGGGGGGATCCTACACCTTC. Full variable domain (outside the CDR3, taken from reference TRBV11-2 and TRBJ1-2): EAGVAQSPRYKIIEKRQSVAFWCNPISGHATLYWYQQILGQGPKLLIQFQNNGVVDDSQLPKDRFSAERLKGVDSTLKIQPAKLEDSAVYLCASRGGSYTFGSGTRLTVV.

About this clone itself: An end of the junction does not agree with germline; a read error may underlie this. This chain links TRBV3-1 (or the pseudogene TRBV3-2) with TRBJ2-2; a possible D gene is TRBD2 (5 bases). The germline gives CDR1 LGHDT, CDR2 YNNKEL (reference sequence). The CDR3 runs to 15 residues. DNA of the CDR3: TGTGCCAGCAACCAACCCAACCGGGGAAGCGGGGAGCTGTTTTTT. It specifies CASNQPNRGSGELFF.